This T cell receptor (beta chain) was retrieved from a study of blood T cell repertoires in COVID-19. Study at large: COVID-19 samples, acute and convalescent, were from the United States, Italy and Spain. PBMCs, B-cell-depleted T cells, or T cells provided the cDNA or gDNA that made up the material.

Trimming took 7 bases from V and 4 from J, leaving 11 bases between them. CDR3 length: 12 residues. CDR1 and CDR2 from the germline V gene are SQVTM and ANQGSEA. Study processing details: From reference gene primer amplification, estimates of nucleated cell counts were derived. Only in-frame clones appear in the TCRdb table, and some are missing; sequencing was by immunoSEQ multiplex PCR. That table gives V, J and clone size, and the DNA gave D and trimming. The data hold about 230,000 clones, with roughly 80% observed a single time. Sequencing input: peripheral blood. The rearrangement links TRBV29-1 to TRBJ1-3; tentatively, D is TRBD1 (5 bases). The receptor was isolated from a woman aged 80 or over with acute or convalescent COVID-19. The CDR3 spells CSAGNRGNTIYF. The CDR3 coding sequence is TGCAGCGCAGGGAACAGGGGAAACACCATATATTTT.